This is a list of T cell receptor beta chains from one sample in a study of T cells in Graves' hyperthyroidism and ophthalmopathy. A single record per CDR3 protein comes from TCRdb applying MiXCR to the multiplex PCR reads. This table has around 350,000 distinct CDR3 sequences, 25% appearing once. The source material was blood. Receptors originate from a man aged 45-65 years with Graves' hyperthyroidism. The CDR3 runs from the conserved cysteine through the conserved F or W.

>TRBV29-1
CSVEEGGMNTEAFF
>TRBV5-5
CASSFRLETDTQYF
>TRBV6-2/TRBV6-3
CASSRWGSGNGEQYF
>TRBV13
CATTKTWTGELFF
>TRBV29-1
CSVAAGGNEQFF
>TRBV24-1
CATSDSGPRVDTQYF
>TRBV27
CASRPGTGSYEQYF
>TRBV28
CASSGGGQGATGELFF
>TRBV20-1
CSARDGVSNQPQHF
>TRBV7-9
CASSQIPNEQFF
>TRBV12-5
CASGLATGSSQPQHF
>TRBV7-2
CASSLAPGGSSYNEQFF
>TRBV12-3/TRBV12-4
CASSRLANTGELFF
>TRBV7-9
CASVGLAGGPYNEQFF
>TRBV6-1
CASSQLAHTIPSTDTQYF
>TRBV12-3/TRBV12-4
CASSLRPQETQYF
>TRBV6-1
CATGRAGEQYF
>TRBV7-9
CARSFTGRQETQYF
>TRBV5-1
CASSSTTVNYGYTF
>TRBV6-1
CASSTTGTGAINEQFF
>TRBV20-1
CSAHPGGETQYF
>TRBV20-1
CSARDPASSYEQYF
>TRBV10-1
CASSEFLGGRFQETQYF
>TRBV19
CASSTRDRGNTEAFF
>TRBV20-1
CSAKLAGIPNYEQYF
>TRBV19
CASSITGGEHFFGYTF
>TRBV7-8
CASSLSWGGGVNTEAFF
>TRBV28
CASSDTSGRAGLDTQYF
>TRBV2
CASLGRDRELNTEAFF
>TRBV6-1
CASSEFGQEGSQPQHF
>TRBV24-1
CATTPGEPTDTQYF
>TRBV29-1
CSVVFRQGGDAQYF
>TRBV6-1
CASSDGTGTYEQYF
>TRBV24-1
CATSDSLDGRGSNQPQHF
>TRBV20-1
CSAVDVGTGFLHEQYF
>TRBV5-1
CASRLGGTEAFF
>TRBV20-1
CSARRQGPSTEAFF
>TRBV6-6
CASSYSPVGEKLFF
>TRBV11-2
CASSPGGGSGEQFF
>TRBV6-1
CASSEALGDREAFF